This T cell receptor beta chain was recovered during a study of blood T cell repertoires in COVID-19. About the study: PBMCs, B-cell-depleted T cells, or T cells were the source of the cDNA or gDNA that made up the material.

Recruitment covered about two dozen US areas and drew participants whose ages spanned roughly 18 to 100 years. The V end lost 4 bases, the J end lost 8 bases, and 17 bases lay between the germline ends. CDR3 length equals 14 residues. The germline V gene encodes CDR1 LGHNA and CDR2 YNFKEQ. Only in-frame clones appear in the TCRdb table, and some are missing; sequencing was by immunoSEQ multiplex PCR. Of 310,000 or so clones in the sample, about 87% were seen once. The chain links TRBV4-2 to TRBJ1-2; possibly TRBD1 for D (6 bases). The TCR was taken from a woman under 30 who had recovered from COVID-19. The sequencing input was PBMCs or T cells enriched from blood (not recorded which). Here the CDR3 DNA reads TGTGCCAGCAGCCGCAGGGGCTCTCTGGTCGGCTACACCTTC. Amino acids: CASSRRGSLVGYTF.